These T cell receptor beta chains were read from a single sample in a study of cytomegalovirus exposure and HLA in healthy donors. TCRdb keeps only in-frame clones here, not all; method: immunoSEQ multiplex PCR. Altogether 120,000 or so clones are present, around three quarters being singletons, with the ten largest covering approximately 6.5%. Sequences were obtained from PBMCs. These receptors came from a woman in her forties in good health and CMV-seronegative. The CDR3 runs from the conserved cysteine through the conserved F or W. A D gene is named only where the DNA matches it firmly. Some rows have no size entry. The others give once, few or many, or a class for an expanded clone.

V gene	clone size	D gene	J gene	CDR3 DNA	CDR3 protein
TRBV4-1	NA	TRBD2	TRBJ2-7	TGCGCCAGCAGCCGGACGACTAGCGAGTCCTCCTACGAGCAGTACTTC	CASSRTTSESSYEQYF
TRBV6-4	NA	NA	TRBJ2-1	TGTGCCAGCAGTGACGAAGGGCGGAGGGGGCAGTTCTTC	CASSDEGRRGQFF
TRBV2	once	TRBD2	TRBJ2-2	TGTGCCAGCAGGATGGCGGGAGGGACCAACACCGGGGAGCTGTTTTTT	CASRMAGGTNTGELFF
TRBV5-6	NA	NA	TRBJ2-1	TGTGCCAGCAGCTTGGTGGGAGAATACAATGAGCAGTTCTTC	CASSLVGEYNEQFF
TRBV7-6	few	NA	TRBJ1-6	TGTGCCAGCAGCTTAATCCGTGGTGGGACTTCGAATTCACCCCTCCACTTT	CASSLIRGGTSNSPLHF
TRBV28	NA	TRBD1	TRBJ1-1	TGTGCCAGCAGCCGGGACAGGGGAGGCACTGAAGCTTTCTTT	CASSRDRGGTEAFF
TRBV27	once	TRBD2	TRBJ2-7	TGTGCCAGTGCCGCCCCGGGACTATCCGACGAGCAGTACTTC	CASAAPGLSDEQYF
TRBV5-5	NA	TRBD2	TRBJ2-1	TGTGCCAGCAGCGCCCCTTTCGGGGCTAGCGGTGGTTCTGAGCAGTTCTTC	CASSAPFGASGGSEQFF
TRBV29-1	NA	TRBD2	TRBJ2-1	TGCAGCGTTTCCGGGGGAGAGGCGGGAGATTGGACGAGCTCCTACAATGAGCAGTTCTTC	CSVSGGEAGDWTSSYNEQFF
TRBV19	NA	TRBD1	TRBJ2-7	TGTGCCAGTAGTACATTATCGACAGGGGTCCCCTACGAGCAGTACTTC	CASSTLSTGVPYEQYF
TRBV2	NA	NA	TRBJ2-1	TGTGCCAGCAGTGATCGGGGGTTTCGCGGGAAGTATGAGCAGTTCTTC	CASSDRGFRGKYEQFF
TRBV28	NA	TRBD2	TRBJ2-1	TGTGCCAGCAGTCAGTCGGGGGGGAGGTACAATGAGCAGTTCTTC	CASSQSGGRYNEQFF
TRBV4-1	NA	TRBD1	TRBJ2-5	TGCGCCAGCAGCCCCGGGACAGGGGGAAAGAGGACCCAGTACTTC	CASSPGTGGKRTQYF
TRBV4-3	NA	NA	TRBJ2-3	TGCGCCAGCAGCCAAGATCCGGGCACAGATACGCAGTATTTT	CASSQDPGTDTQYF
TRBV7-2	NA	NA	TRBJ2-7	TGTGCCAGCAGCTTAACACGGGACATGAGCTACGAGCAGTACTTC	CASSLTRDMSYEQYF
TRBV7-9	once	NA	TRBJ2-4	TGTGCCAGCAGCTTAGCGGAATCGGGAGAGAGGGACAGTCAGTACTTC	CASSLAESGERDSQYF
TRBV7-2	NA	NA	TRBJ2-7	TGTGCCAGCAGCTTATCCGGCGGCTACGAGCAGTACTTC	CASSLSGGYEQYF
TRBV7-3	NA	NA	TRBJ2-7	TGTGCCAGCAGCTTAATGACATCCCAAGTCTACGAGCAGTACTTC	CASSLMTSQVYEQYF
TRBV7-2	NA	NA	TRBJ1-1	TGTGCCAGCAGCCCCTCGACAGGACAAAACACTGAAGCTTTCTTT	CASSPSTGQNTEAFF